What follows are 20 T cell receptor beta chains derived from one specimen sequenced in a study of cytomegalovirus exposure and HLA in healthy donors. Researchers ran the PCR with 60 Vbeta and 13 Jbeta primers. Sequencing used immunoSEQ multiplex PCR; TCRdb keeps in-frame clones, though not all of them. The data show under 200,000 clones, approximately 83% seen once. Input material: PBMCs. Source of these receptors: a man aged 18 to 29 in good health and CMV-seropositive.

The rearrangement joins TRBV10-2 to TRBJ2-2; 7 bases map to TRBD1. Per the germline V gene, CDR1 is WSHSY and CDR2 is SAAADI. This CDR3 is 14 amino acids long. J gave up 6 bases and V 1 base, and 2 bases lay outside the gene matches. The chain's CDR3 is CASSEFQGAGELFF. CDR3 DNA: TGCGCCAGCAGTGAGTTCCAGGGGGCCGGGGAGCTGTTTTTT.

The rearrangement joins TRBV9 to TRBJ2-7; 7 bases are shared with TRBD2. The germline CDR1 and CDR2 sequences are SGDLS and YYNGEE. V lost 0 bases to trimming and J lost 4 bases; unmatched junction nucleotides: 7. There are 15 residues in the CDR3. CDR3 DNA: TGTGCCAGCAGCGTAGGTCGGGGGGAACAGTACGAGCAGTACTTC. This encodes CASSVGRGEQYEQYF. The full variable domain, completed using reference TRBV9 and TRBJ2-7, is DSGVTQTPKHLITATGQRVTLRCSPRSGDLSVYWYQQSLDQGLQFLIQYYNGEERAKGNILERFSAQQFPDLHSELNLSSLELGDSALYFCASSVGRGEQYEQYFGPGTRLTVT.

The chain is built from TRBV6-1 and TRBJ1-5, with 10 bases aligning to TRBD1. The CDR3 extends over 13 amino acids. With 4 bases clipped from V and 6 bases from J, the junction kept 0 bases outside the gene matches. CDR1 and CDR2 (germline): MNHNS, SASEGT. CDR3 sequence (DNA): TGTGCCAGCAGTGGGGACAGGGGTCAGCCCCAGCATTTT. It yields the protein CASSGDRGQPQHF.

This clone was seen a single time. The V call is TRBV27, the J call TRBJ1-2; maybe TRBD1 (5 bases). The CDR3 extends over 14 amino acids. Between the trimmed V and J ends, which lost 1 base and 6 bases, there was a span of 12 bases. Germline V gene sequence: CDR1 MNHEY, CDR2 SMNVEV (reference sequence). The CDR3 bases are TGTGCCAGCAGTTTATTTCCAGGGTGGAATGGCTACACCTTC. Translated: CASSLFPGWNGYTF.

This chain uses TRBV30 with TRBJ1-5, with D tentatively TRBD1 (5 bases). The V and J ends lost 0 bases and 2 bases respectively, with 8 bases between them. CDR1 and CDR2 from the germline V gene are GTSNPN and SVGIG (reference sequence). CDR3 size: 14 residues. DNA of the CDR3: TGTGCCTGGAGTGTAGGCAGGGGCAATCAGCCCCAGCATTTT. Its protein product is CAWSVGRGNQPQHF.

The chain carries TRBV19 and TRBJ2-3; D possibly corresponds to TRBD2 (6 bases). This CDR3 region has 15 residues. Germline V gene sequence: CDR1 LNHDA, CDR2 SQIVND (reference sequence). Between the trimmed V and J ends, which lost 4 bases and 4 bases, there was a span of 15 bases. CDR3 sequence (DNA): TGTGCCAGTAGTAAACGGGACGGGAGAGCAGATACGCAGTATTTT. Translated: CASSKRDGRADTQYF.

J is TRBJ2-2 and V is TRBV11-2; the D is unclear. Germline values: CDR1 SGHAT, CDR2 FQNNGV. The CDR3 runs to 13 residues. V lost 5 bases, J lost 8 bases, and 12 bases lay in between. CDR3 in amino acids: CASSPFIAGELFF. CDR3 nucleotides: TGTGCCAGCAGCCCCTTTATAGCTGGGGAGCTGTTTTTT.

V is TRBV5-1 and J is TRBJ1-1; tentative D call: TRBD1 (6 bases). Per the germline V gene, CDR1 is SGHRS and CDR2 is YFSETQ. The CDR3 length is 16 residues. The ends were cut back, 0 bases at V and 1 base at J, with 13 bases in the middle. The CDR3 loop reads CASSLDRAGPNTEAFF. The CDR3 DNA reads TGCGCCAGCAGCTTGGACAGGGCAGGACCGAACACTGAAGCTTTCTTT. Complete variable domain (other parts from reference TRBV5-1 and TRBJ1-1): KAGVTQTPRYLIKTRGQQVTLSCSPISGHRSVSWYQQTPGQGLQFLFEYFSETQRNKGNFPGRFSGRQFSNSRSEMNVSTLELGDSALYLCASSLDRAGPNTEAFFGQGTRLTVV.

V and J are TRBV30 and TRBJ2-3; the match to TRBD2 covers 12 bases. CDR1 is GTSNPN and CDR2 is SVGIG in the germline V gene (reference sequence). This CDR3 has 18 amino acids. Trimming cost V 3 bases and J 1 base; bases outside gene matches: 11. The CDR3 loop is CAWSLGLAGGQGTDTQYF. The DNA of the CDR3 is TGTGCCTGGAGCCTGGGGCTAGCGGGGGGGCAAGGCACAGATACGCAGTATTTT.

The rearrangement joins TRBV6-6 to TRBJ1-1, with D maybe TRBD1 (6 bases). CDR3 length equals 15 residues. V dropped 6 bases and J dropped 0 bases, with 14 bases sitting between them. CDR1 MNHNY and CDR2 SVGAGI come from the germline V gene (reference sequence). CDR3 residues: CASSFQGNMNTEAFF. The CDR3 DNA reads TGTGCCAGCAGCTTCCAGGGGAATATGAACACTGAAGCTTTCTTT.

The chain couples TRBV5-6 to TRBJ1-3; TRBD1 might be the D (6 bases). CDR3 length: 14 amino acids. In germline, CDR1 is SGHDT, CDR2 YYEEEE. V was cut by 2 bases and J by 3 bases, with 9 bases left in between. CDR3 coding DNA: TGTGCCAGCAGCTTACAGGGCATTGGAAACACCATATATTTT. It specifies CASSLQGIGNTIYF.

CDR3 sequence reads: CASSFTGGDQPQHF. CDR3 nucleotide sequence: TGCGCCAGCAGCTTCACAGGGGGCGATCAGCCCCAGCATTTT. The chain is built from TRBV5-1 and TRBJ1-5, with TRBD1 matching over 9 bases. Germline V gene data show CDR1 as SGHRS and CDR2 as YFSETQ. There are 14 residues in the CDR3. The V gene end was trimmed by 2 bases and the J gene end by 5 bases; junction bases not matched to a gene: 2.

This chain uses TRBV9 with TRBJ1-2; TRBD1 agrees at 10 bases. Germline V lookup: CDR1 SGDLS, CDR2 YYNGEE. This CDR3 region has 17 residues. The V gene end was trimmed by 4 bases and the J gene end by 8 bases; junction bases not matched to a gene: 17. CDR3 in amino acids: CASSHPIEPTGGDGYTF. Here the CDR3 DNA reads TGTGCCAGCAGCCATCCGATTGAACCGACAGGGGGCGACGGCTACACCTTC.

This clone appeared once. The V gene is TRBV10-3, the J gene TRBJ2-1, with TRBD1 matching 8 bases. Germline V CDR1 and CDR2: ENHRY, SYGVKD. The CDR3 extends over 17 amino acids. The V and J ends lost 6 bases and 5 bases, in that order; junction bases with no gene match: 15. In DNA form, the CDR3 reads TGTGCCATCAGGGACAGGGTTTTATCTAACAACAACAATGAGCAGTTCTTC. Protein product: CAIRDRVLSNNNNEQFF.

The CDR3 bases are TGTGCCAGCAGCCCGATTTCCCTCGGGACTTCAACAGATACGCAGTATTTT. This translates into CASSPISLGTSTDTQYF. J is TRBJ2-3 and V is TRBV7-6; weak D call: TRBD2 (6 bases). This CDR3 has 17 residues. Trimming pared 5 bases from V and 3 bases from J, leaving 21 bases between. The germline CDR1 and CDR2 sequences are SGHVS and FNYEAQ.

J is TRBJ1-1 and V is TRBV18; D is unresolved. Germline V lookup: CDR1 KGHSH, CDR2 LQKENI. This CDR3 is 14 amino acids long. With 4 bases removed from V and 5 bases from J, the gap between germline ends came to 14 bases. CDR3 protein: CASSRGVGSTEAFF. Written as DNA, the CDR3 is TGTGCCAGCTCACGCGGTGTCGGGAGTACTGAAGCTTTCTTT. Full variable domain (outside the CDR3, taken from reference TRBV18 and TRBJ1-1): NAGVMQNPRHLVRRRGQEARLRCSPMKGHSHVYWYRQLPEEGLKFMVYLQKENIIDESGMPKERFSAEFPKEGPSILRIQQVVRGDSAAYFCASSRGVGSTEAFFGQGTRLTVV.

The CDR3 nucleotides are TGTGCCAGCAGCGTAGGAAGGGGGGGCCAAGATACGCAGTATTTT. It encodes CASSVGRGGQDTQYF. This chain links TRBV9 with TRBJ2-3; a weak D match, TRBD2 (7 bases). The CDR3 consists of 15 residues. The ends were cut back, 0 bases at V and 5 bases at J, with 13 bases in the middle. Germline loops: CDR1 SGDLS, CDR2 YYNGEE.

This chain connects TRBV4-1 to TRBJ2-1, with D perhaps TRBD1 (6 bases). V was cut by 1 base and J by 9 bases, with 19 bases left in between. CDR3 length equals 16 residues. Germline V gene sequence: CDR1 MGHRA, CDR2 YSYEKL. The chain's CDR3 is CASSQANLGGGGEQFF. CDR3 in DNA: TGCGCCAGCAGCCAAGCGAATCTAGGGGGTGGAGGTGAGCAGTTCTTC.

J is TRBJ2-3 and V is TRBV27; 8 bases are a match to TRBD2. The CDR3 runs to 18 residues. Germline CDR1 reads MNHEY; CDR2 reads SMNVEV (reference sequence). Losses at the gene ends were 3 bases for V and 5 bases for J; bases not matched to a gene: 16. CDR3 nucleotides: TGTGCCAGCAGTTTGGCAAGCCTCAAATTAGCGGGGAAAGATACGCAGTATTTT. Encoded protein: CASSLASLKLAGKDTQYF.

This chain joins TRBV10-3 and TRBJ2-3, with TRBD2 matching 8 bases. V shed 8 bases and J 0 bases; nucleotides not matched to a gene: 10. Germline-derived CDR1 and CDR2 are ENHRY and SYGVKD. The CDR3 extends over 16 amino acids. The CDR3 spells CAIGGIGGASTDTQYF. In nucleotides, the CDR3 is TGTGCCATCGGAGGTATCGGGGGGGCCAGCACAGATACGCAGTATTTT.